The next 32 T cell receptor beta chains were all read from a single sample in a study of T-cell reconstitution after alpha-beta-depleted transplantation in children. Construction of the TCRbeta library involved unique molecular identifiers. TCRdb re-called the PCR reads through MiXCR, storing one row per CDR3 protein. Of over 550,000 distinct CDR3 sequences listed, over 9.5% were seen once; the top ten hold roughly 3.9%. Source: PBMCs from the stem cell graft donor, taken from the stem cell graft. These receptors were collected from a human donor who donated a stem cell graft to a child with acute myeloid leukemia.

This clonotype was found many times. CDR3: CSARRTSGYNEQFF. The CDR3 region has the DNA TGCAGTGCTAGGAGGACTAGCGGATACAATGAGCAGTTCTTC. The chain joins TRBV20-1 to TRBJ2-1, with 10 bases lining up with TRBD2. Germline assignment: CDR1 DFQATT and CDR2 SNEGSKA (reference sequence). CDR3 length: 14 residues. The trim removed 3 bases at V and 4 bases at J, leaving 3 bases unmatched.

This clonotype was counted ten times or more. V gene TRBV7-2 combines with J gene TRBJ1-2; D is unresolved. Trimming shortened V by 1 base and J by 1 base, and 4 bases separated the two germline ends. The germline V gene encodes CDR1 SGHTA and CDR2 FQGNSA. This CDR3 has 13 residues. The DNA for the CDR3 is TGTGCCAGCAGCTTAGACCATAACTATGGCTACACCTTC. This gives the protein CASSLDHNYGYTF.

This clonotype was counted only a few times. The rearrangement joins TRBV5-1 to TRBJ2-3; 13 positions agree with TRBD2. Trimming removed 4 bases from V and 6 bases from J; junction bases left unmatched: 5. CDR1 is SGHRS, CDR2 YFSETQ, per germline. The CDR3 sequence is 15 residues long. CDR3 residues: CASSGGTSGMDTQYF. The CDR3 DNA sequence: TGCGCCAGCAGCGGCGGGACTAGCGGGATGGATACGCAGTATTTT.

The chain employs TRBV7-2 and TRBJ2-4, with 7 bases lining up with TRBD2. After removal of 3 bases from V and 4 bases from J, the junction contained 6 bases not matched to a gene. Germline V CDR1 and CDR2: SGHTA, FQGNSA. CDR3 length: 15 amino acids. CDR3 coding DNA: TGTGCCAGCAGCTTTAGCGGGCCGGAAAAAAACATTCAGTACTTC. The encoded protein is CASSFSGPEKNIQYF.

This clonotype was counted a few times. The gene calls are TRBV5-1 and TRBJ2-5; D possibly corresponds to TRBD2 (6 bases). Per the germline V gene, CDR1 is SGHRS and CDR2 is YFSETQ. The V gene lost 5 bases and the J gene lost 1 base, with 9 bases spanning the gap. The CDR3 is made up of 13 amino acids. Written as DNA, the CDR3 is TGCGCCAGCAGGGGAGGTCCCCAAGAGACCCAGTACTTC. This translates into CASRGGPQETQYF.

This clonotype has at least ten counts. This chain uses TRBV28 with TRBJ2-7; 10 nucleotides align to TRBD2. Losses at the gene ends were 6 bases for V and 1 base for J; bases not matched to a gene: 6. Germline CDR1 reads MDHEN; CDR2 reads SYDVKM. CDR3 length equals 15 residues. CDR3 coding DNA: TGTGCCAGCAGCCCTATAGCGGGAGGTTCCTACGAGCAGTACTTC. Protein product: CASSPIAGGSYEQYF.

This clonotype was observed a few times. V is TRBV29-1 and J is TRBJ2-3; 8 bases match TRBD2. CDR1 is SQVTM and CDR2 is ANQGSEA in the germline V gene. With V trimmed by 4 bases and J by 0 bases, 6 bases remained unmatched. The CDR3 has 15 residues. The CDR3 sequence: CSVGRGLASTDTQYF. The CDR3 nucleotides read TGCAGCGTTGGACGAGGACTAGCTAGCACAGATACGCAGTATTTT.

This clonotype has just a few counts. V is TRBV5-1 and J is TRBJ2-1; D might be TRBD1 (6 bases). Trimming took off 4 bases at V and 3 bases at J, with 11 bases between the two ends. The CDR3 covers 14 residues. From germline, CDR1 is SGHRS and CDR2 YFSETQ. In DNA, the CDR3 is TGCGCCAGCAGCAACGGACAGATCTACAATGAGCAGTTCTTC. Amino acid sequence: CASSNGQIYNEQFF.

There are a few counts of this clonotype. The chain carries TRBV6-1 and TRBJ2-1, with 9 nucleotides matching TRBD2. Germline CDR1 is MNHNS and CDR2 is SASEGT. Trimming removed 3 bases from V and 9 bases from J; junction bases left unmatched: 9. The CDR3 is 15 amino acids. The CDR3 DNA reads as TGTGCCAGCAGTGATCAGGGACTAGCAGTCGGTGAGCAGTTCTTC. Translating it yields CASSDQGLAVGEQFF.

This clonotype was seen a few times. CDR3 sequence reads: CASSVAGTGNEQFF. CDR3 coding DNA: TGTGCCAGCAGCGTAGCGGGGACAGGGAATGAGCAGTTCTTC. V usage is TRBV9 and J usage is TRBJ2-1, with 9 positions matching TRBD1. This CDR3 has 14 residues. The germline V gene encodes CDR1 SGDLS and CDR2 YYNGEE. After removal of 0 bases from V and 7 bases from J, the junction contained 2 bases not matched to a gene.

The V call is TRBV28, the J call TRBJ1-1; D is undetermined. The germline V and J ends were trimmed by 6 bases and 4 bases, with 15 bases remaining between them. Germline V gene lookup returns CDR1 MDHEN and CDR2 SYDVKM. The CDR3 sequence is 14 residues long. The CDR3: CASSPGPRGTEAFF. Here the CDR3 DNA reads TGTGCCAGCAGCCCCGGGCCCCGGGGCACTGAAGCTTTCTTT.

This clonotype was seen ten or more times. The CDR3 protein is CASIHSGANVLTF. CDR3 sequence (DNA): TGTGCCAGCATCCACTCTGGGGCCAACGTCCTGACTTTC. This chain joins TRBV28 and TRBJ2-6; D unresolved. The V gene lost 7 bases and the J gene lost 0 bases, with 4 bases spanning the gap. CDR3 length: 13 residues. In germline, CDR1 is MDHEN, CDR2 SYDVKM.

This clonotype occurred many times. J is TRBJ2-3 and V is TRBV5-1; D is uncertain. CDR1 is SGHRS, CDR2 YFSETQ, per germline. This CDR3 has 11 amino acids. V was clipped by 1 base and J by 5 bases, with 2 bases between them. The CDR3 nucleotides read TGCGCCAGCAGCTTGAAAGATACGCAGTATTTT. It codes for CASSLKDTQYF.

A few counts support this clonotype. The chain employs TRBV6-2 or TRBV6-3 and TRBJ2-6, with no clear D. Germline V gives CDR1 MNHEY, CDR2 SVGEGT. The ends were cut back, 5 bases at V and 6 bases at J, with 17 bases in the middle. The CDR3 length is 16 residues. This chain's CDR3 is CASSPHLIREANVLTF. CDR3 nucleotides: TGTGCCAGCAGTCCTCACCTTATTCGAGAGGCCAACGTCCTGACTTTC.

The chain uses TRBV6-6 and TRBJ2-1; TRBD2 might be the D (5 bases). Trimming took 6 bases from V and 8 from J, leaving 14 bases between them. The CDR3 is made up of 13 amino acids. CDR1 MNHNY and CDR2 SVGAGI come from the germline V gene (reference sequence). DNA for the CDR3: TGTGCCAGCAGATTTACTAGGATCTATGAGCAGTTCTTC. It encodes CASRFTRIYEQFF.

This clonotype rates as medium-sized. J is TRBJ1-4 and V is TRBV12-3 or TRBV12-4; tentative D call: TRBD1 (5 bases). Trimming cost V 0 bases and J 4 bases, with 6 bases left between them. The CDR3 is 14 residues long. CDR3 residues: CASSLAGVNEKLFF. The CDR3 bases are TGTGCCAGCAGTTTAGCAGGGGTTAATGAAAAACTGTTTTTT.

The chain employs TRBV25-1 and TRBJ2-3, with no clear D. The CDR3 runs 16 residues. The V gene lost 3 bases and the J gene lost 3 bases, with 16 bases spanning the gap. In germline, CDR1 is MGHDK, CDR2 SYGVNS. The CDR3 spells CASSDSRISWTDTQYF. CDR3 DNA sequence: TGTGCCAGCAGTGACTCCCGCATCTCCTGGACAGATACGCAGTATTTT. Drawing the rest from reference TRBV25-1 and TRBJ2-3, the complete variable domain is EADIYQTPRYLVIGTGKKITLECSQTMGHDKMYWYQQDPGMELHLIHYSYGVNSTEKGDLSSESTVSRIRTEHFPLTLESARPSHTSQYLCASSDSRISWTDTQYFGPGTRLTVL.

This clonotype was found a few times. The chain carries TRBV12-3 or TRBV12-4 and TRBJ2-4; TRBD2 matches 9 bases. The trim removed 3 bases at V and 9 bases at J, leaving 12 bases unmatched. The CDR3 contains 16 residues. This CDR3 reads CASSFQTPSGAVIQYF. CDR3 DNA sequence: TGTGCCAGCAGTTTCCAGACCCCTAGCGGGGCGGTCATTCAGTACTTC.

This clonotype was detected many times. This chain uses TRBV7-9 with TRBJ2-7; no reliable D call. CDR3 length equals 12 residues. Deletions cut 8 bases from V and 6 bases from J, with 14 bases between. Per germline, CDR1 SEHNR and CDR2 FQNEAQ (reference sequence). The CDR3 reads CASGWLTGEQYF. CDR3 nucleotides: TGTGCCAGCGGATGGCTTACCGGCGAGCAGTACTTC.

In its sample, this clonotype was seen many times. The rearrangement joins TRBV12-3 or TRBV12-4 to TRBJ2-7, with D possibly matching TRBD1 (5 bases). The ends were cut back, 3 bases at V and 1 base at J, with 10 bases in the middle. This CDR3 has 14 amino acids. The CDR3 loop reads CASSFFQGSYEQYF. DNA of the CDR3: TGTGCCAGCAGTTTCTTCCAGGGATCCTACGAGCAGTACTTC.

The chain has TRBV27 and TRBJ1-4; no definite D call. This CDR3 is built from 13 residues. Trimming took off 4 bases at V and 6 bases at J, with 9 bases between the two ends. CDR1 MNHEY and CDR2 SMNVEV come from the germline V gene (reference sequence). The CDR3, as DNA: TGTGCCAGCAGTTCTACTCGGTATGAAAAACTGTTTTTT. Its translation is CASSSTRYEKLFF.

This chain connects TRBV5-1 to TRBJ2-5; unclear D gene. This CDR3 spans 14 amino acids. Germline loops: CDR1 SGHRS, CDR2 YFSETQ. The V end lost 0 bases, the J end lost 1 base, and 7 bases lay between the germline ends. CDR3 in amino acids: CASSLVAAQETQYF. CDR3 DNA sequence: TGCGCCAGCAGCTTGGTGGCAGCCCAAGAGACCCAGTACTTC.

This clonotype was counted at least ten times. The chain combines TRBV7-3 with TRBJ2-2; the D is unclear. The ends were cut back, 0 bases at V and 0 bases at J, with 8 bases in the middle. The CDR3 consists of 16 residues. The germline V gene has CDR1 SGHTA and CDR2 FQGTGA. CDR3 sequence reads: CASSLTSPTNTGELFF. The CDR3 DNA reads TGTGCCAGCAGCTTAACTAGCCCGACGAACACCGGGGAGCTGTTTTTT.

At least ten counts were recorded for this clonotype. Here the CDR3 reads CASIALTGSTEAFF. The CDR3 bases are TGTGCCAGCATCGCCCTGACAGGGAGCACTGAAGCTTTCTTT. This chain joins TRBV12-3 or TRBV12-4 and TRBJ1-1; TRBD1 agrees at 7 bases. V lost 7 bases, J lost 4 bases, and 9 bases stayed unmatched. The CDR3 length is 14 residues.

This clonotype was recorded at least ten times. This rearrangement joins TRBV19 to TRBJ1-6; D is unresolved. Germline CDR1 and CDR2: LNHDA and SQIVND (reference sequence). The germline V and J ends were trimmed by 6 bases and 10 bases, with 10 bases remaining between them. This CDR3 spans 12 amino acids. DNA of the CDR3: TGTGCCAGTAGCCCCCGCGGATCACCCCTCCACTTT. This translates into CASSPRGSPLHF.

This clonotype showed up many times. This chain uses TRBV12-3 or TRBV12-4 with TRBJ2-7, with D perhaps matching TRBD1 or TRBD2 (5 bases each). The CDR3 consists of 13 residues. Between the trimmed V and J ends, which lost 6 bases and 2 bases, there was a span of 11 bases. The CDR3 nucleotides are TGTGCCAGCAGGGGGGACGGGACCTACGAGCAGTACTTC. It yields the protein CASRGDGTYEQYF.

The chain recombines TRBV15 with TRBJ2-1; D might be TRBD2 (6 bases). Trimming took 0 bases from V and 12 from J, leaving 15 bases between them. CDR3 length: 14 amino acids. CDR1 LNHNV and CDR2 YYDKDF come from the germline V gene (reference sequence). CDR3 nucleotides: TGTGCCACCAGCAGAGAGTACTCGGGAGCGGGGCAGTTCTTC. This encodes CATSREYSGAGQFF.

This clonotype was seen at least ten times. The chain combines TRBV29-1 with TRBJ2-1; perhaps TRBD2 as D (6 bases). CDR3 length: 15 residues. Germline V gives CDR1 SQVTM, CDR2 ANQGSEA. The germline V and J ends were trimmed by 5 bases and 7 bases, with 21 bases remaining between them. The CDR3 reads CSVLGTAGRANEQFF. The CDR3 nucleotides are TGCAGCGTTCTTGGTACGGCGGGAAGGGCGAATGAGCAGTTCTTC.

This chain links TRBV4-3 with TRBJ2-1; possible D gene TRBD1, 6 bases. The germline gives CDR1 LGHNA, CDR2 YSLEER. Trimming left V 3 bases short and J 1 base short, with 13 bases between. The CDR3 totals 16 residues. The CDR3 coding sequence is TGCGCCAGCAGCCACCTGGGGGCAGGGTCCTACAATGAGCAGTTCTTC. Residues: CASSHLGAGSYNEQFF.

The chain couples TRBV7-9 to TRBJ1-2, with 9 bases lining up with TRBD1. The CDR3 contains 16 residues. V lost 5 bases to trimming and J lost 6 bases; unmatched junction nucleotides: 13. The germline V gene has CDR1 SEHNR and CDR2 FQNEAQ (reference sequence). CDR3 nucleotide sequence: TGTGCCAGCAGCCTCCCGACAGGGGGGAGTACTAATGGCTACACCTTC. Translation: CASSLPTGGSTNGYTF.

This clonotype was seen at least ten times. V usage is TRBV29-1 and J usage is TRBJ2-2, with D perhaps TRBD1 (6 bases). V dropped 7 bases and J dropped 5 bases, with 8 bases sitting between them. The CDR3 has 11 amino acids. Germline V gene lookup returns CDR1 SQVTM and CDR2 ANQGSEA. This CDR3 reads CSAGETGELFF. The DNA of the CDR3 is TGCAGCGCAGGGGAGACCGGGGAGCTGTTTTTT.

The chain combines TRBV2 with TRBJ2-7; D call uncertain. Germline V gene sequence: CDR1 SNHLY, CDR2 FYNNEI. The CDR3 has 15 residues. With 6 bases removed from V and 1 base from J, the gap between germline ends came to 16 bases. The CDR3 is CASSRMPALSYEQYF. DNA for the CDR3: TGTGCCAGCAGCCGTATGCCCGCCCTGTCCTACGAGCAGTACTTC.